This TCR beta chain derives from a study of response to subunit inactivated influenza vaccine. General study findings and limits: It was suggested by the authors that few new T cells are recruited by each seasonal influenza vaccination.

TCRdb passed the RT-PCR reads through MiXCR, listing each CDR3 protein once. The table shows 650,000 to 700,000 distinct CDR3 sequences, with around 14% occurring only once. This clonotype was counted a few times. The antigen remains undetermined. The sequence was collected from a man aged 50 or older who received an inactivated influenza vaccine. Sequences were derived from PBMCs from blood, sampled 11 to 12 days after vaccination.

CDR3 bases: TGTGCCAGCAGCTCCGGACAGATCCCCCGTAACACCATATATTTT. The encoded protein is CASSSGQIPRNTIYF. The rearrangement uses TRBV7-2 and TRBJ1-3; tentatively, D is TRBD1 (6 bases). Trimming pared 4 bases from V and 7 bases from J, leaving 17 bases between. The CDR3 is made up of 15 amino acids. The germline gives CDR1 SGHTA, CDR2 FQGNSA.